This T cell receptor (beta chain) was sequenced during a study of blood T cell repertoires in COVID-19. Study summary: There were acute and convalescent COVID-19 samples, and they came from the United States, Italy and Spain. The analysed material was cDNA or gDNA that came from T cells, B-cell-depleted T cells, or PBMCs.

Germline assignment: CDR1 GTSNPN and CDR2 SVGIG (reference sequence). The CDR3 totals 12 residues. V gave up 1 base and J gave up 10 bases, with 11 bases separating them. In the original workflow: It was from reference gene primer amplification that nucleated cell counts were estimated. Assay used: immunoSEQ multiplex PCR; TCRdb lists only in-frame clones, some missing. V, J and clone size reflect that table, while D and trimming were determined from the DNA. There are around 78,000 clones in the sample; about three quarters occur only once, and around 9.4% lies in the top ten. This clone has more than one count but fewer than ten.

The rearrangement joins TRBV30 to TRBJ2-1; TRBD2 is a possible D gene (5 bases). The receptor was isolated from a human donor in a cohort sampled during active COVID-19. The specimen sequenced was peripheral blood. The CDR3 loop is CAWSERQAEQFF. CDR3 coding DNA: TGTGCCTGGAGTGAGCGGCAGGCGGAGCAGTTCTTC.